The rows below give T cell receptor beta chains drawn from one sample of a study of T-cell memory formation after mild COVID-19. MiXCR, run by TCRdb on the 5' RACE reads, gives a single entry per CDR3 protein. The table records more than 150,000 distinct CDR3 sequences, less than 20% of them present only once. Material for sequencing was PBMCs or a T cell subset sorted from them (not recorded which). The receptors come from a man in his late teens or twenties who had mild COVID-19 (a few samples of this study predate the infection). Cell type and time point are not known. Each CDR3 is given with its conserved first and last residue. A D gene is named only where the DNA matches it firmly. Only some rows state a clone size, as once, few, many or a class for expanded clones.

D gene: TRBD2; V gene: TRBV28; clone size: few; J gene: TRBJ2-1; CDR3 protein: CASSRAGGHINEQFF; CDR3 DNA: TGTGCCAGCAGTCGGGCGGGGGGGCATATAAATGAGCAGTTCTTC
D gene: TRBD2; V gene: TRBV12-3/TRBV12-4; clone size: NA; J gene: TRBJ2-2; CDR3 protein: CASSSHGGGNTGELFF; CDR3 DNA: TGTGCCAGCAGTTCCCACGGCGGGGGTAACACCGGGGAGCTGTTTTTT
D gene: TRBD2; V gene: TRBV7-3; clone size: few; J gene: TRBJ2-2; CDR3 protein: CASSGRGGNTGELFF; CDR3 DNA: TGTGCCAGCAGCGGCCGGGGGGGGAACACCGGGGAGCTGTTTTTT
D gene: NA; V gene: TRBV28; clone size: NA; J gene: TRBJ1-2; CDR3 protein: CASSLYSAGNYGYTF; CDR3 DNA: TGTGCCAGCAGTTTATATTCTGCAGGGAACTATGGCTACACCTTC
D gene: TRBD1; V gene: TRBV7-2; clone size: once; J gene: TRBJ2-4; CDR3 protein: CASSSPGQGGIAKNIQYF; CDR3 DNA: TGTGCCAGCAGCTCTCCGGGACAGGGAGGTATAGCCAAAAACATTCAGTACTTC
D gene: NA; V gene: TRBV20-1; clone size: NA; J gene: TRBJ2-7; CDR3 protein: CSAREHRRNHYEQYF; CDR3 DNA: TGCAGTGCTAGAGAACACAGAAGGAACCACTACGAGCAGTACTTC
D gene: TRBD1; V gene: TRBV20-1; clone size: few; J gene: TRBJ1-1; CDR3 protein: CSPSTGSNTEAFF; CDR3 DNA: TGCAGTCCCTCGACAGGGTCGAACACTGAAGCTTTCTTT
D gene: NA; V gene: TRBV12-3/TRBV12-4; clone size: few; J gene: TRBJ1-1; CDR3 protein: CASRPRRGAEAFF; CDR3 DNA: TGTGCCAGCAGACCGCGCCGGGGCGCTGAAGCTTTCTTT
D gene: TRBD1; V gene: TRBV11-3; clone size: NA; J gene: TRBJ2-3; CDR3 protein: CASSLGQGFADTQYF; CDR3 DNA: TGTGCCAGCAGCTTGGGACAGGGGTTTGCAGATACGCAGTATTTT
D gene: NA; V gene: TRBV7-9; clone size: many; J gene: TRBJ2-4; CDR3 protein: CASSPLAKNIQYF; CDR3 DNA: TGTGCCAGCAGCCCCTTAGCCAAAAACATTCAGTACTTC
D gene: NA; V gene: TRBV20-1; clone size: NA; J gene: TRBJ1-2; CDR3 protein: CSARDPGRAVGGYTF; CDR3 DNA: TGCAGTGCTAGAGATCCTGGGAGGGCGGTGGGGGGCTACACCTTC
D gene: NA; V gene: TRBV7-6; clone size: few; J gene: TRBJ1-1; CDR3 protein: CASSPTTGKAFF; CDR3 DNA: TGTGCCAGCAGCCCGACGACAGGCAAAGCTTTCTTT
D gene: TRBD1; V gene: TRBV6-5; clone size: NA; J gene: TRBJ1-1; CDR3 protein: CASASGTVDTEAFF; CDR3 DNA: TGTGCCAGCGCATCCGGGACAGTAGACACTGAAGCTTTCTTT
D gene: TRBD2; V gene: TRBV7-9; clone size: few; J gene: TRBJ2-2; CDR3 protein: CASSFTSAGELFF; CDR3 DNA: TGTGCCAGCAGCTTTACTAGCGCCGGGGAGCTGTTTTTT
D gene: TRBD1; V gene: TRBV29-1; clone size: many; J gene: TRBJ2-7; CDR3 protein: CSVGGPTPGQIFYEQYF; CDR3 DNA: TGCAGCGTTGGGGGCCCCACTCCGGGACAGATTTTCTACGAGCAGTACTTC
D gene: TRBD1; V gene: TRBV7-2; clone size: NA; J gene: TRBJ1-2; CDR3 protein: CASSGRTGHGYTF; CDR3 DNA: TGTGCCAGCAGCGGTCGGACAGGCCATGGCTACACCTTC
D gene: NA; V gene: TRBV6-5; clone size: few; J gene: TRBJ2-5; CDR3 protein: CASSSSSPQETQYF; CDR3 DNA: TGTGCCAGCAGTTCGTCAAGCCCCCAAGAGACCCAGTACTTC
D gene: TRBD2; V gene: TRBV7-2; clone size: NA; J gene: TRBJ2-3; CDR3 protein: CASSLYRRGATDTQYF; CDR3 DNA: TGTGCCAGCAGCTTGTACCGGCGGGGGGCCACAGATACGCAGTATTTT
D gene: TRBD2; V gene: TRBV20-1; clone size: few; J gene: TRBJ2-5; CDR3 protein: CSARGTSRETQYF; CDR3 DNA: TGCAGTGCTCGCGGGACTAGCCGGGAGACCCAGTACTTC
D gene: NA; V gene: TRBV20-1; clone size: few; J gene: TRBJ1-2; CDR3 protein: CSARRPGTHYGYTF; CDR3 DNA: TGCAGTGCTAGGCGTCCTGGGACACACTATGGCTACACCTTC
D gene: NA; V gene: TRBV4-1; clone size: NA; J gene: TRBJ2-2; CDR3 protein: CASTREGQGTGELFF; CDR3 DNA: TGCGCCAGCACACGAGAGGGGCAGGGGACCGGGGAGCTGTTTTTT
D gene: NA; V gene: TRBV2; clone size: few; J gene: TRBJ2-4; CDR3 protein: CASSPKGPAKNIQYF; CDR3 DNA: TGTGCCAGCAGTCCCAAGGGACCAGCCAAAAACATTCAGTACTTC
D gene: TRBD1; V gene: TRBV24-1; clone size: medium-sized; J gene: TRBJ1-2; CDR3 protein: CATSDQTGGYGYTF; CDR3 DNA: TGTGCCACCAGTGATCAGACAGGGGGCTATGGCTACACCTTC
D gene: NA; V gene: TRBV5-1; clone size: few; J gene: TRBJ2-3; CDR3 protein: CASSWGPPSSGPLSDTQYF; CDR3 DNA: TGCGCCAGCAGCTGGGGCCCCCCCTCCAGCGGGCCCCTGAGCGATACGCAGTATTTT
D gene: NA; V gene: TRBV5-1; clone size: NA; J gene: TRBJ2-4; CDR3 protein: CASHLGPKNIQYF; CDR3 DNA: TGCGCCAGCCACCTCGGCCCCAAAAACATTCAGTACTTC
D gene: NA; V gene: TRBV7-2; clone size: few; J gene: TRBJ2-1; CDR3 protein: CASSQSYGGRGEQFF; CDR3 DNA: TGTGCCAGCAGCCAATCGTACGGGGGCAGAGGTGAGCAGTTCTTC
D gene: NA; V gene: TRBV5-1; clone size: many; J gene: TRBJ1-5; CDR3 protein: CASSPRGDQPQHF; CDR3 DNA: TGCGCCAGCAGCCCCCGAGGGGATCAGCCCCAGCATTTT
D gene: NA; V gene: TRBV5-1; clone size: NA; J gene: TRBJ1-2; CDR3 protein: CASTLEEGPTPYGYTF; CDR3 DNA: TGCGCCAGCACCCTAGAGGAGGGGCCCACACCCTATGGCTACACCTTC
D gene: NA; V gene: TRBV10-1; clone size: NA; J gene: TRBJ1-1; CDR3 protein: CASSESVDTEAFF; CDR3 DNA: TGCGCCAGCAGTGAATCTGTGGACACTGAAGCTTTCTTT
D gene: NA; V gene: TRBV20-1; clone size: NA; J gene: TRBJ2-3; CDR3 protein: CSAGQGKADTQYF; CDR3 DNA: TGCAGTGCCGGGCAGGGGAAGGCAGATACGCAGTATTTT
D gene: NA; V gene: TRBV12-3/TRBV12-4; clone size: NA; J gene: TRBJ1-3; CDR3 protein: CASSPSQAAGNTIYF; CDR3 DNA: TGTGCCAGCAGTCCCTCCCAGGCGGCTGGAAACACCATATATTTT
D gene: NA; V gene: TRBV4-1; clone size: many; J gene: TRBJ1-5; CDR3 protein: CASSHGAGRLNQPQHF; CDR3 DNA: TGCGCCAGCAGCCATGGCGCAGGGCGACTCAATCAGCCCCAGCATTTT
D gene: NA; V gene: TRBV12-3/TRBV12-4; clone size: many; J gene: TRBJ1-1; CDR3 protein: CASSLAGTEAFF; CDR3 DNA: TGTGCCAGCAGTTTGGCAGGCACTGAAGCTTTCTTT
D gene: TRBD1; V gene: TRBV28; clone size: NA; J gene: TRBJ1-2; CDR3 protein: CASSLGTGFYGYTF; CDR3 DNA: TGTGCCAGCAGTTTGGGGACAGGATTCTATGGCTACACCTTC
D gene: NA; V gene: TRBV7-9; clone size: few; J gene: TRBJ1-5; CDR3 protein: CASSKTESNQPQHF; CDR3 DNA: TGTGCCAGCAGCAAGACAGAGAGCAATCAGCCCCAGCATTTT
D gene: TRBD1; V gene: TRBV20-1; clone size: NA; J gene: TRBJ1-2; CDR3 protein: CSARLSPGGYGYTF; CDR3 DNA: TGCAGTGCTAGACTAAGCCCAGGGGGTTATGGCTACACCTTC
D gene: NA; V gene: TRBV5-1; clone size: few; J gene: TRBJ2-1; CDR3 protein: CASSPRAVSSYNEQFF; CDR3 DNA: TGCGCCAGCAGCCCGCGGGCGGTTAGCTCCTACAATGAGCAGTTCTTC
D gene: TRBD2; V gene: TRBV4-3; clone size: few; J gene: TRBJ2-3; CDR3 protein: CASSQGKAGGADTQYF; CDR3 DNA: TGCGCCAGCAGCCAAGGCAAAGCGGGGGGCGCAGATACGCAGTATTTT
D gene: NA; V gene: TRBV24-1; clone size: NA; J gene: TRBJ2-5; CDR3 protein: CATSAIGGVGETQYF; CDR3 DNA: TGTGCCACCAGTGCCATCGGTGGGGTTGGGGAGACCCAGTACTTC
D gene: NA; V gene: TRBV5-1; clone size: NA; J gene: TRBJ2-3; CDR3 protein: CASSGSTPSTDTQYF; CDR3 DNA: TGCGCCAGCAGCGGGTCTACCCCTAGCACAGATACGCAGTATTTT
D gene: TRBD1; V gene: TRBV20-1; clone size: few; J gene: TRBJ2-1; CDR3 protein: CSASSPRDRESSEQFF; CDR3 DNA: TGCAGTGCTAGCTCCCCGAGGGACAGGGAGTCTAGTGAGCAGTTCTTC
D gene: TRBD2; V gene: TRBV12-3/TRBV12-4; clone size: few; J gene: TRBJ2-1; CDR3 protein: CASTRESGAYNEQFF; CDR3 DNA: TGTGCCAGCACCCGGGAAAGCGGGGCTTACAATGAGCAGTTCTTC
D gene: NA; V gene: TRBV28; clone size: NA; J gene: TRBJ2-3; CDR3 protein: CATLRADTQYF; CDR3 DNA: TGTGCCACCTTACGCGCAGATACGCAGTATTTT
D gene: NA; V gene: TRBV11-2; clone size: few; J gene: TRBJ2-5; CDR3 protein: CASSLLGWGEETQYF; CDR3 DNA: TGTGCCAGCAGCCTCTTGGGGTGGGGTGAAGAGACCCAGTACTTC